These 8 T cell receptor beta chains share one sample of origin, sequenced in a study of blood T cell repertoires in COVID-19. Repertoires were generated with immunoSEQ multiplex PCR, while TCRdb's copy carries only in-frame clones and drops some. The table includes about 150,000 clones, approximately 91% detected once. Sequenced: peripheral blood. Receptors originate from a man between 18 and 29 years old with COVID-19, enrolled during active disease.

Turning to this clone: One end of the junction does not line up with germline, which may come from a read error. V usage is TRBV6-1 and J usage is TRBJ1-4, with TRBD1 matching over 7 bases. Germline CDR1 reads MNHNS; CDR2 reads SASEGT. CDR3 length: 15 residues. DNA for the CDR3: TGTGCCAGCAGTGAAGTTGACAGGGTAAACGAAAAACTGCTTTTT. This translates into CASSEVDRVNEKLLF.

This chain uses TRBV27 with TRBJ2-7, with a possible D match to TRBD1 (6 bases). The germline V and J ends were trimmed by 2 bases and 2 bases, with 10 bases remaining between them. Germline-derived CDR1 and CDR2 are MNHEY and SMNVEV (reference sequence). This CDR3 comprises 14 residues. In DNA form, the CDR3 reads TGTGCCAGCAGTTTAACCGACAGGACCTACGAGCAGTACTTC. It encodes CASSLTDRTYEQYF.

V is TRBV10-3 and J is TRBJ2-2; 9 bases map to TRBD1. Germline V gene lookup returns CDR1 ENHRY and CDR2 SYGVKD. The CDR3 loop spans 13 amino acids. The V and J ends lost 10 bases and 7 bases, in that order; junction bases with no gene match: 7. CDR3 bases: TGTGCCACCACACAGGGGGCCGGCGGGGAGCTGTTTTTT. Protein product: CATTQGAGGELFF.

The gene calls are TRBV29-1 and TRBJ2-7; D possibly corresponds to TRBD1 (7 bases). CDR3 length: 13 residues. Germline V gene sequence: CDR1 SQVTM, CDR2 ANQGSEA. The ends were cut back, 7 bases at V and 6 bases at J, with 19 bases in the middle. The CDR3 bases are TGCAGCGCCCAAAGTCTGCGGGACAGCGAGCAGTACTTC. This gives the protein CSAQSLRDSEQYF.

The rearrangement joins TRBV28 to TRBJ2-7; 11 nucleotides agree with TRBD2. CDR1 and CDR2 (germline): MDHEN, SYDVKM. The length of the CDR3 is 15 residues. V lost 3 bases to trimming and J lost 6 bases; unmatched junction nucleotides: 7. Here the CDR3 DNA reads TGTGCCAGCAGTTTTCTCCTAGCGGGAGGATCCGAGCAGTACTTC. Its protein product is CASSFLLAGGSEQYF.

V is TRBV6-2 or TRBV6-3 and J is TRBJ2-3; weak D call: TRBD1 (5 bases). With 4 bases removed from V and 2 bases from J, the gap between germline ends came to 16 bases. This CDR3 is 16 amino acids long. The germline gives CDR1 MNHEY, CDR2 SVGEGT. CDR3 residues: CASSSRTSFFTDTQYF. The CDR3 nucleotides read TGTGCCAGCAGTTCCCGGACAAGTTTTTTCACAGATACGCAGTATTTT.

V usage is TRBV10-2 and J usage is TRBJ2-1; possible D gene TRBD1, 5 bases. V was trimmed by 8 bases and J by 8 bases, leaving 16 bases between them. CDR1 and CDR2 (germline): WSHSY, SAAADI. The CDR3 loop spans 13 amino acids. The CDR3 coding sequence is TGCGCCAGCGGGGTCGGTCAAGGGGATGAGCAGTTCTTC. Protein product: CASGVGQGDEQFF.

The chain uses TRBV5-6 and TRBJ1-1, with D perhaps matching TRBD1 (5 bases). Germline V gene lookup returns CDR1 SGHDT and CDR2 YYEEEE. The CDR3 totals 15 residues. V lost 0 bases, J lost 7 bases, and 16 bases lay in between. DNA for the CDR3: TGTGCCAGCAGCTTGGCAGTAAGTGGGGCTGATGAAGCTTTCTTT. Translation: CASSLAVSGADEAFF.